The sequence of this T cell receptor (beta chain) was determined in a study of CD8 T cells in Susac syndrome. Patients with stable or active relapsing-remitting disease, all of them treatment-naive, made up the multiple sclerosis controls. Negative isolation yielded the CD8+ and CD4+ T cells, while FACS enriched the TEMRA cells. This clonotype has only one observation. Random-hexamer reverse transcription was applied to about 0.45 to 1 ug RNA. An immunoSEQ multiplex PCR generated amplified TCR beta CDR3 products spanning 54 Vbeta and 13 Jbeta. A single record per CDR3 protein comes from TCRdb applying MiXCR to the immunoSEQ multiplex PCR reads. The data contain 150,000 to 200,000 distinct CDR3 sequences, about 94% of them singletons. Germline assignment: CDR1 SNHLY and CDR2 FYNNEI. This CDR3 is 13 amino acids long. Trimming stripped 3 bases from V and 7 bases from J, with 10 bases between.

Sequences were obtained from CD4+ T cells from PBMCs. The rearrangement joins TRBV2 to TRBJ2-1, with D perhaps TRBD2 (6 bases). This TCR came from a human donor with multiple sclerosis. CDR3 DNA: TGTGCCAGCAGTGATTTCGGGAGAAATGAGCAGTTCTTC. Translating gives CASSDFGRNEQFF.